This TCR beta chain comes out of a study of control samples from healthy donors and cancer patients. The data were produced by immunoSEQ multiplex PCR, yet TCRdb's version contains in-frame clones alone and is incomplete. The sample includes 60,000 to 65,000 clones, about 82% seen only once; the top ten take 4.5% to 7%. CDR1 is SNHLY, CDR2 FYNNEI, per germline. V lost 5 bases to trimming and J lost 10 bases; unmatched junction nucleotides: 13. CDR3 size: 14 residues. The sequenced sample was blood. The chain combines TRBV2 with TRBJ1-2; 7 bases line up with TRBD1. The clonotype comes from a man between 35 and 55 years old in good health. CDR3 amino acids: CASSFYRTGVDYTF. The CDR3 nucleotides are TGTGCCAGCAGTTTCTACAGAACAGGGGTTGACTACACCTTC.